This is a list of T cell receptor beta chains from one sample in a study of T cells in Graves' hyperthyroidism and ophthalmopathy. From the multiplex PCR reads, TCRdb called clonotypes with MiXCR, one entry per CDR3 protein. Of about 640,000 distinct CDR3 sequences listed, approximately 15% are singletons. The specimen sequenced was blood. All receptors derive from a woman aged 50 to 60 with Graves' ophthalmopathy. CDR3s include the opening cysteine and the closing phenylalanine or tryptophan. Each record gives: CDR3 protein, J gene, V gene.

cdr3_aa: CASSPRTGETIYF
j_call: TRBJ1-3
v_call: TRBV7-3

cdr3_aa: CASRQDRDSEQFF
j_call: TRBJ2-1
v_call: TRBV5-1

cdr3_aa: CASSLVGDRGFSLGYEQFF
j_call: TRBJ2-1
v_call: TRBV13

cdr3_aa: CASGLGDQPQHF
j_call: TRBJ1-5
v_call: TRBV30

cdr3_aa: CASSSAMAEQFF
j_call: TRBJ2-1
v_call: TRBV18

cdr3_aa: CSARDFKRASDTQYF
j_call: TRBJ2-3
v_call: TRBV20-1

cdr3_aa: CASSPGPNYEQYF
j_call: TRBJ2-7
v_call: TRBV7-2

cdr3_aa: CASSPPDYNEQFF
j_call: TRBJ2-1
v_call: TRBV18

cdr3_aa: CASSYSKRGAETQYF
j_call: TRBJ2-5
v_call: TRBV6-2/TRBV6-3

cdr3_aa: CASTLSGPGANVLTF
j_call: TRBJ2-6
v_call: TRBV7-9